This entry lists 5 T cell receptor beta chains sequenced from one sample in a study of T cell responses to AZD1222 COVID-19 vaccine. Produced via immunoSEQ multiplex PCR; TCRdb's table is partial and in-frame only. Counted here are about 210,000 clones, roughly 94% occurring once; the ten biggest clones make up approximately 1.5%. The sequencing here drew on peripheral blood, taken 28 days after the second dose of the MenACWY control vaccine. The source is an adult who received the MenACWY meningococcal vaccine as a control.

Points on this clone: A junction boundary mismatches the germline segment, possibly from a read error. This chain links TRBV7-7 with TRBJ2-7, with D uncertain. The CDR3 has 13 residues. CDR1 and CDR2 (germline): SSHAT, FNYEAQ (reference sequence). CDR3 sequence reads: CASSSRQDAEQYF. Written as DNA, the CDR3 is TGTGCTAGCAGCTCAAGACAAGACGCCGAGCAGTACTTC. The variable domain in full, with the rest retrieved from reference TRBV7-7 and TRBJ2-7, is GAGVSQSPRYKVTKRGQDVTLRCDPISSHATLYWYQQALGQGPEFLTYFNYEAQPDKSGLPSDRFSAERPEGSISTLTIQRTEQRDSAMYRCASSSRQDAEQYFGPGTRLTVT.

This chain joins TRBV29-1 and TRBJ2-6, with no clear D. Between the trimmed V and J ends, which lost 6 bases and 0 bases, there was a span of 15 bases. This CDR3 is 16 amino acids long. The germline V gene encodes CDR1 SQVTM and CDR2 ANQGSEA. The CDR3, as DNA: TGCAGCGTGGCTCTTGACGCTCCCTCTGGGGCCAACGTCCTGACTTTC. Translating gives CSVALDAPSGANVLTF.

The chain joins TRBV27 to TRBJ1-6; D gene ambiguous. Germline lookup yields CDR1 MNHEY and CDR2 SMNVEV (reference sequence). V dropped 0 bases and J dropped 0 bases, with 9 bases sitting between them. This CDR3 region has 17 residues. CDR3: CASSLSTASSYNSPLHF. The CDR3 DNA is TGTGCCAGCAGTTTATCGACGGCGAGCTCCTATAATTCACCCCTCCACTTT.

The V call is TRBV18, the J call TRBJ1-5; tentatively, D is TRBD1 (6 bases). This CDR3 is built from 15 residues. CDR1 KGHSH and CDR2 LQKENI come from the germline V gene. The V and J ends lost 6 bases and 4 bases respectively, with 16 bases between them. This CDR3 is CASSRNQGRNQPQHF. The CDR3 DNA reads as TGTGCCAGCTCGCGCAACCAGGGGCGAAATCAGCCCCAGCATTTT.

V and J are TRBV27 and TRBJ1-1, with 7 bases fitting TRBD1. The CDR3 contains 14 residues. V lost 4 bases, J lost 4 bases, and 6 bases stayed unmatched. Looked up from germline, CDR1 is MNHEY and CDR2 is SMNVEV (reference sequence). The CDR3 nucleotides read TGTGCCAGCAGTTCAAGACAGGGTATCACTGAAGCTTTCTTT. The encoded protein is CASSSRQGITEAFF.